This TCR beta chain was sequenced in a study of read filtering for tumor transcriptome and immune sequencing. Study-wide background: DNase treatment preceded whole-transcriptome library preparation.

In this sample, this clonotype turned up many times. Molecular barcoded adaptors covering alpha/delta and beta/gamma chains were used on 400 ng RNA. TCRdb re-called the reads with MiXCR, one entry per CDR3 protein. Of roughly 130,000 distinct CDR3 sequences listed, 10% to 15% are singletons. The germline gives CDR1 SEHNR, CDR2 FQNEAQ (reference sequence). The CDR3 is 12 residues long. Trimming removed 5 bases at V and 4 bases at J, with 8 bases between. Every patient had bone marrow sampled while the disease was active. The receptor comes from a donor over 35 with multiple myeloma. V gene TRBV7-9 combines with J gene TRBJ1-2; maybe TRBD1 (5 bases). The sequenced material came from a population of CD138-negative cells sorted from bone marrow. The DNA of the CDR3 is TGTGCCAGCAGCAGGGACGGCTATGGCTACACCTTC. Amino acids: CASSRDGYGYTF.